The clone carrying this TCR beta chain turned up a few times. The antigen is not known. The CDR3 loop spans 15 amino acids. Germline V lookup: CDR1 SEHNR, CDR2 FQNEAQ (reference sequence). With 1 base removed from V and 7 bases from J, the gap between germline ends came to 14 bases. This entry belongs to a study of cytomegalovirus exposure and HLA in healthy donors. General observations from the study: A later analysis found most CMV-associated TCR beta chains apparently HLA-restricted.

The PCR contained 60 Vbeta and 13 Jbeta primers. The assay was immunoSEQ multiplex PCR, and TCRdb's table has in-frame clones only and misses some. Found here are around 140,000 clones, 60% to 80% of them singletons; the top ten hold roughly 1.6%. This sequence originates from a female donor in good health and CMV-seronegative. This chain uses TRBV7-9 with TRBJ1-3; D gene unclear. Sequences were obtained from PBMCs. This chain's CDR3 is CASSLEGGIGNTIYF. CDR3 DNA sequence: TGTGCCAGCAGCTTAGAGGGAGGGATTGGCAACACCATATATTTT.